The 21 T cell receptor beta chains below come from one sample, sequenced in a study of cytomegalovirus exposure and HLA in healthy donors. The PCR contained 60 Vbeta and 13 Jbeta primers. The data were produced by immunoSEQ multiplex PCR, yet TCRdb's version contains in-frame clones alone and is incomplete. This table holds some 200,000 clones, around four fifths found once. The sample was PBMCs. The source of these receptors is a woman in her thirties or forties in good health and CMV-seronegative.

CDR3 loop: CASSRSRSETQYF. The CDR3 DNA reads as TGTGCCAGCAGCCGGAGCAGATCGGAGACGCAGTATTTT. The rearrangement links TRBV6-5 to TRBJ2-3, with D unclear. Per germline, CDR1 MNHEY and CDR2 SVGAGI. V was cut by 6 bases and J by 9 bases, with 16 bases left in between. The CDR3 spans 13 residues.

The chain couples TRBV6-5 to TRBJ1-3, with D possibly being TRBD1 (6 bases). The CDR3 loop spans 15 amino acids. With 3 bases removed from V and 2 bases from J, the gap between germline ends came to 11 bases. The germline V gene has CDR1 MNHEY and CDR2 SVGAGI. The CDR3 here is CASSYSGGPGNTIYF. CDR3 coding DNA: TGTGCCAGCAGTTATTCGGGGGGGCCTGGAAACACCATATATTTT.

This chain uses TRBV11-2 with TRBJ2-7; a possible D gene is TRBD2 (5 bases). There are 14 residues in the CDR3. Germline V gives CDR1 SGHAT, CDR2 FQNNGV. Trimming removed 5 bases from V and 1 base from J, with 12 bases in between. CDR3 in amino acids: CASSTRGGSYEQYF. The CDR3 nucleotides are TGTGCCAGCAGCACCCGGGGTGGATCCTACGAGCAGTACTTC.

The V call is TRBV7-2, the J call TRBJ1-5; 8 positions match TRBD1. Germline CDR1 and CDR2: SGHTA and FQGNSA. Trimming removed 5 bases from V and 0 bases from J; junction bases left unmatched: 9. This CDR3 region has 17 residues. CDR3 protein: CASSPQAGGYSNQPQHF. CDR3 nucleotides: TGTGCCAGCAGCCCGCAGGCAGGGGGCTATAGCAATCAGCCCCAGCATTTT.

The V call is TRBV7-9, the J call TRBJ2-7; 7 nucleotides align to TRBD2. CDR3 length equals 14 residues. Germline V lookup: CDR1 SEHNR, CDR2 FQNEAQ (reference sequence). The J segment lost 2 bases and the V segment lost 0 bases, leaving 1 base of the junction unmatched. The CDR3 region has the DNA TGTGCCAGCAGCTTAGCGGGGGGGGCCTACGAGCAGTACTTC. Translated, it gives CASSLAGGAYEQYF. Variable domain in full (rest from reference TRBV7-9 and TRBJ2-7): DTGVSQNPRHKITKRGQNVTFRCDPISEHNRLYWYRQTLGQGPEFLTYFQNEAQLEKSRLLSDRFSAERPKGSFSTLEIQRTEQGDSAMYLCASSLAGGAYEQYFGPGTRLTVT.

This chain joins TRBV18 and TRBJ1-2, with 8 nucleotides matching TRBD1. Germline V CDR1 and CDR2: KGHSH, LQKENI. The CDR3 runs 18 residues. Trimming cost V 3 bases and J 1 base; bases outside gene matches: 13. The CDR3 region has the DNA TGTGCCAGCTCACCGGTTTTGGCAGGGGGCGGTTATAACTATGGCTACACCTTC. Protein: CASSPVLAGGGYNYGYTF. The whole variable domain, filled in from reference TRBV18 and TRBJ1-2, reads NAGVMQNPRHLVRRRGQEARLRCSPMKGHSHVYWYRQLPEEGLKFMVYLQKENIIDESGMPKERFSAEFPKEGPSILRIQQVVRGDSAAYFCASSPVLAGGGYNYGYTFGSGTRLTVV.

CDR3 coding DNA: TGTGCCACCAGGAGGGGGACAGGGGGAGGGCCCCAGCATTTT. Protein sequence: CATRRGTGGGPQHF. The chain has TRBV15 and TRBJ1-5; TRBD1 agrees at 11 bases. The germline gives CDR1 LNHNV, CDR2 YYDKDF (reference sequence). With 6 bases clipped from V and 9 bases from J, the junction kept 7 bases outside the gene matches. The CDR3 covers 14 residues.

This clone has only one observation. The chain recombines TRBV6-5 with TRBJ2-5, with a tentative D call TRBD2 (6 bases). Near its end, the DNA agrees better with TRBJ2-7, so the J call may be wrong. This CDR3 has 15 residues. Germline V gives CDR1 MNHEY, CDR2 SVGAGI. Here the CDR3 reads CASTRWRGSNDEQYF. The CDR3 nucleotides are TGTGCCAGCACTCGATGGCGGGGCTCGAATGACGAGCAGTACTTC.

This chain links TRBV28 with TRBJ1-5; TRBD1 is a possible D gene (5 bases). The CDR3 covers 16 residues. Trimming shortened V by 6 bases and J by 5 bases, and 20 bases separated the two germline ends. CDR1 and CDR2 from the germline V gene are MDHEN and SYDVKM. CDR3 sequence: CASRPPLRAGDQPQHF. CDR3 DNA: TGTGCCAGCAGACCCCCTTTGAGGGCGGGGGATCAGCCCCAGCATTTT.

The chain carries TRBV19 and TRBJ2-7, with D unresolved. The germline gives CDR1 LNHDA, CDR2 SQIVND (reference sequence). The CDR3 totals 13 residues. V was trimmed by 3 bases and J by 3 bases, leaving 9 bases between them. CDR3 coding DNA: TGTGCCAGTAGTATGGGCTCCGGCTACGAGCAGTACTTC. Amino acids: CASSMGSGYEQYF.

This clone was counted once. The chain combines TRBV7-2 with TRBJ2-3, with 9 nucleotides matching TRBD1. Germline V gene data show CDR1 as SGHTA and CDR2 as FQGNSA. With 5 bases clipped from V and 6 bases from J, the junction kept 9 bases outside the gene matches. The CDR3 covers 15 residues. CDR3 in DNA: TGTGCCAGCAGCGGAACAGGGGGCCTGTGGGATACGCAGTATTTT. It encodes CASSGTGGLWDTQYF. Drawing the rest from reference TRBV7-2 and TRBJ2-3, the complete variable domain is GAGVSQSPSNKVTEKGKDVELRCDPISGHTALYWYRQSLGQGLEFLIYFQGNSAPDKSGLPSDRFSAERTGGSVSTLTIQRTQQEDSAVYLCASSGTGGLWDTQYFGPGTRLTVL.

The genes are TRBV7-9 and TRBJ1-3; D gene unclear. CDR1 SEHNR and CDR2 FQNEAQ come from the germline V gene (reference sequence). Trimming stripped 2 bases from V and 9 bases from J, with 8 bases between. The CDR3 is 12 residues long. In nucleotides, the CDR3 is TGTGCCAGCAGCTTACGTCCGAGCACCATATATTTT. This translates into CASSLRPSTIYF.

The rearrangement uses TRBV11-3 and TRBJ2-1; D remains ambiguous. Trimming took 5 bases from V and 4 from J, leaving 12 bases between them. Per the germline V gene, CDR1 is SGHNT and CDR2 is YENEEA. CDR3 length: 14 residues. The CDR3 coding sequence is TGTGCCAGCAGCCTAGGCCGAGGTTACAATGAGCAGTTCTTC. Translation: CASSLGRGYNEQFF.

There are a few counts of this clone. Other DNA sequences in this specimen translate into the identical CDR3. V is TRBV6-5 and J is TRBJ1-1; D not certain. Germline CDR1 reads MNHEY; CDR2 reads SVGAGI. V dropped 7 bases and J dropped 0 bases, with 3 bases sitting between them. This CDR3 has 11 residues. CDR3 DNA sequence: TGTGCCAGCACCATGAACACTGAAGCTTTCTTT. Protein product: CASTMNTEAFF.

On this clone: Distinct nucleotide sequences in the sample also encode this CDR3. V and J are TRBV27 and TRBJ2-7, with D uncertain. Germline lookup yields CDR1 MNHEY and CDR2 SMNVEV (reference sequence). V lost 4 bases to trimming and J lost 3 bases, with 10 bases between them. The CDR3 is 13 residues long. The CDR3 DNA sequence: TGTGCCAGCAGTTATGGCACCAGCTACGAGCAGTACTTC. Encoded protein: CASSYGTSYEQYF.

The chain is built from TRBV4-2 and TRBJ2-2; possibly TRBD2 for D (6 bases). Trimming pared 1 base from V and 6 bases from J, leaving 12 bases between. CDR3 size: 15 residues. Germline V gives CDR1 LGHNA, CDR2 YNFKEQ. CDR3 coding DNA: TGTGCCAGCAGCCAAGTTGCCGGGAGCGCCGGGGAGCTGTTTTTT. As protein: CASSQVAGSAGELFF.

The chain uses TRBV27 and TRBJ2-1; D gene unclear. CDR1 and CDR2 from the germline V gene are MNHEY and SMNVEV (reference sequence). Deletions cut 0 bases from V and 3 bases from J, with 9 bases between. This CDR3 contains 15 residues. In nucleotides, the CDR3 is TGTGCCAGCAGTTTATCTCTAGTTGGCTACAATGAGCAGTTCTTC. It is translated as CASSLSLVGYNEQFF.

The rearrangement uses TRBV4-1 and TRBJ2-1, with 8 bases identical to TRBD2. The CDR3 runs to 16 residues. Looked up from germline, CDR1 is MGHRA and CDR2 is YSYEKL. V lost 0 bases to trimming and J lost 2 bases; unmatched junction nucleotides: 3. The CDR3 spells CASSQELAVPYNEQFF. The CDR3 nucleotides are TGCGCCAGCAGCCAAGAACTAGCGGTCCCCTACAATGAGCAGTTCTTC.

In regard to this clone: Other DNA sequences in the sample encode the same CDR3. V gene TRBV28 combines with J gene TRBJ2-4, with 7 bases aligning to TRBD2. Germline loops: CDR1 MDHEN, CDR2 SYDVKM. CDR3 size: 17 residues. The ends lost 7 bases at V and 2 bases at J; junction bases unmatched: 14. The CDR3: CASIGGGGRRTKNIQYF. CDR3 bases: TGTGCCAGCATTGGTGGAGGCGGGAGACGGACCAAAAACATTCAGTACTTC.

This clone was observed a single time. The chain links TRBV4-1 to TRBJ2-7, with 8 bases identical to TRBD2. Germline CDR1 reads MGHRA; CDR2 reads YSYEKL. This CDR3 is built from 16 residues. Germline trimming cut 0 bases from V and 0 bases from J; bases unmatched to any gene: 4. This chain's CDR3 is CASSQDQREPSYEQYF. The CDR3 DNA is TGCGCCAGCAGCCAAGATCAGCGGGAGCCCTCCTACGAGCAGTACTTC.

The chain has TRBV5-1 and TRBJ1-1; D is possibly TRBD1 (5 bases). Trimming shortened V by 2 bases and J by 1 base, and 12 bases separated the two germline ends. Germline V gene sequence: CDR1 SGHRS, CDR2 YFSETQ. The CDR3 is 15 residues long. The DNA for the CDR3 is TGCGCCAGCAGCTTATATCAGGGATCGAACACTGAAGCTTTCTTT. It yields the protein CASSLYQGSNTEAFF.